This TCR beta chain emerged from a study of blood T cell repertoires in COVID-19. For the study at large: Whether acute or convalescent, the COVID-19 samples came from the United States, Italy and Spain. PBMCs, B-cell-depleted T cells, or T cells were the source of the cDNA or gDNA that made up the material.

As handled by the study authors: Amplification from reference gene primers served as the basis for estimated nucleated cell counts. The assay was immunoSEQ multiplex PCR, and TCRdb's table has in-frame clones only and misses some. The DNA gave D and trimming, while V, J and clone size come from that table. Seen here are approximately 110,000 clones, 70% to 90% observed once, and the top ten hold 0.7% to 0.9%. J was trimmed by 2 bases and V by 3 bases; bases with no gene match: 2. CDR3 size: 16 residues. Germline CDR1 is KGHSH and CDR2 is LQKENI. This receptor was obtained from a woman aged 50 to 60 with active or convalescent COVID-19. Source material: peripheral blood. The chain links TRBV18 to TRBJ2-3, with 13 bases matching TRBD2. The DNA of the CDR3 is TGTGCCAGCTCACCGGGGACTAGCGGGGCCACAGATACGCAGTATTTT. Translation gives CASSPGTSGATDTQYF.